The TCR beta chain under discussion was sequenced for a study of identical twins. This clonotype occurred many times. Template switching, a step in the protocol, added a universal primer site, and cDNA carried unique molecular identifiers. TCRdb passed the 5' RACE reads through MiXCR, listing each CDR3 protein once. Of under 300,000 distinct CDR3 sequences listed, about 8% were seen once; the top ten hold about 3%. There were only healthy Caucasians among the donors. The CDR3 has 16 amino acids. Trimming cost V 7 bases and J 4 bases; bases outside gene matches: 13. Germline V gives CDR1 SQVTM, CDR2 ANQGSEA. This sample also belongs to another study, concerning yellow fever vaccine responses in identical twins.

This chain connects TRBV29-1 to TRBJ2-1, with 10 bases aligning to TRBD2. The sequenced sample consisted of CD8+ T cells sorted from blood. The TCR was taken from a woman younger than 35 in good health. Here the CDR3 DNA reads TGCAGCGCCCCGGACCCAGCGGGAGGGATTTACAATGAGCAGTTCTTC. Its protein is CSAPDPAGGIYNEQFF.